The next 30 T cell receptor beta chains were all read from a single sample in a study of B cell selection in AIRE deficiency. The protocol was immunoSEQ multiplex PCR, while the TCRdb copy is restricted to in-frame clones and leaves out a portion. The sample lists tens of thousands of clones, 90% to 96% seen once, with approximately 0.2% in the top ten. CD4+CD127+ cells were sorted as the conventional CD4 T cells. The material sequenced was CD4+CD127+ conventional T cells sorted from PBMCs. Receptor source: a human donor in good health.

The J gene is TRBJ2-1, the V gene TRBV4-3, with 7 bases fitting TRBD2. CDR1 is LGHNA, CDR2 YSLEER, per germline. The CDR3 extends over 17 amino acids. Losses at the gene ends were 0 bases for V and 0 bases for J; bases not matched to a gene: 5. The CDR3 spells CASSQEVAGDSYNEQFF. CDR3 DNA: TGCGCCAGCAGCCAAGAGGTTGCGGGGGACTCCTACAATGAGCAGTTCTTC.

The rearrangement links TRBV19 to TRBJ1-6, with a possible D match to TRBD1 (6 bases). V lost 7 bases and J 7 bases, leaving 17 bases between the germline ends. Looked up from germline, CDR1 is LNHDA and CDR2 is SQIVND (reference sequence). This CDR3 region has 15 residues. The CDR3 nucleotides read TGTGCCAGTACCCCCGGCGACAGGCTAAATTCACCCCTCCACTTT. Encoded protein: CASTPGDRLNSPLHF.

The genes are TRBV11-1 and TRBJ2-7; D tentatively fits TRBD1 or TRBD2 (5 bases each). The CDR3 is 14 amino acids. The V gene's germline CDR1 is SGHAT and CDR2 FQDESV (reference sequence). Trimming left V 8 bases short and J 2 bases short, with 16 bases between. The CDR3 reads CASAQRDGAYEQYF. CDR3 bases: TGTGCCAGCGCACAGAGGGACGGAGCCTACGAGCAGTACTTC.

Written as DNA, the CDR3 is TGCGCCAGCAGCTCGTCCTTCGGAGATACGCAGTATTTT. Translating gives CASSSSFGDTQYF. V is TRBV5-1 and J is TRBJ2-3; D remains unclear. CDR1 is SGHRS, CDR2 YFSETQ, per germline. V dropped 3 bases and J dropped 5 bases, with 10 bases sitting between them. The CDR3 length is 13 residues.

This chain connects TRBV2 to TRBJ2-1, with unresolved D. Germline CDR1 and CDR2: SNHLY and FYNNEI. CDR3 size: 13 residues. Trimming removed 0 bases from V and 15 bases from J, with 15 bases in between. For the CDR3, the DNA is TGTGCCAGCAGTGAAGCGCTTCTTGCTCCAAGGTTCTTC. Protein product: CASSEALLAPRFF.

The V call is TRBV6-5, the J call TRBJ2-4, with D possibly matching TRBD1 (6 bases). Germline V gene sequence: CDR1 MNHEY, CDR2 SVGAGI. There are 14 residues in the CDR3. V was trimmed by 2 bases and J by 5 bases, leaving 10 bases between them. CDR3 coding DNA: TGTGCCAGCAGTTACCGACAGGCTGAAAACATTCAGTACTTC. It is translated as CASSYRQAENIQYF.

The chain joins TRBV18 to TRBJ2-4; 7 bases line up with TRBD1. The CDR3 is 17 residues long. Germline V gene sequence: CDR1 KGHSH, CDR2 LQKENI. With V trimmed by 3 bases and J by 5 bases, 13 bases remained unmatched. The CDR3: CASSPRDPPQGENIQYF. CDR3 nucleotide sequence: TGTGCCAGCTCACCTCGAGACCCACCCCAGGGGGAAAACATTCAGTACTTC.

The V gene is TRBV14, the J gene TRBJ2-1, with no clear D. The CDR3 runs 13 residues. The V end was cut by 0 bases, the J end by 3 bases, with 3 bases between. The germline V gene encodes CDR1 SGHDN and CDR2 FVKESK. For the CDR3, the DNA is TGTGCCAGCAGCCAAGAGAGCTACAATGAGCAGTTCTTC. It translates to CASSQESYNEQFF.

The chain couples TRBV7-9 to TRBJ2-4, with 11 bases that match TRBD2. The CDR3 sequence is 14 residues long. Germline CDR1 and CDR2: SEHNR and FQNEAQ (reference sequence). The V gene end was trimmed by 5 bases and the J gene end by 11 bases; junction bases not matched to a gene: 8. CDR3 sequence: CASSAGTSGPVQYF. The DNA of the CDR3 is TGTGCCAGCAGCGCCGGGACTAGCGGCCCTGTTCAGTACTTC.

J is TRBJ2-5 and V is TRBV6-1, with a tentative D call TRBD2 (6 bases). This CDR3 comprises 13 residues. In germline, CDR1 is MNHNS, CDR2 SASEGT. Deletions cut 3 bases from V and 4 bases from J, with 9 bases between. The CDR3 DNA reads TGTGCCAGCAGTGAGGGGAGGTTAGAGACCCAGTACTTC. As protein: CASSEGRLETQYF.

This clone was seen a single time. The genes are TRBV5-1 and TRBJ2-4; 9 positions match TRBD1. V shed 5 bases, J shed 7 bases, and the junction held 10 bases outside the gene matches. This CDR3 contains 15 residues. Germline-derived CDR1 and CDR2 are SGHRS and YFSETQ. The CDR3 is CASSLGTGSLNIQYF. The CDR3, as DNA: TGCGCCAGCAGTCTTGGGACAGGGTCACTCAACATTCAGTACTTC.

The V gene is TRBV28, the J gene TRBJ1-2; D is possibly TRBD1 (6 bases). Per the germline V gene, CDR1 is MDHEN and CDR2 is SYDVKM. Deletions cut 6 bases from V and 2 bases from J, with 10 bases between. This CDR3 comprises 13 residues. The CDR3, as DNA: TGTGCCAGCAGCCGACAGGCCAACTATGGCTACACCTTC. Translating gives CASSRQANYGYTF.

This chain joins TRBV6-1 and TRBJ1-2; the D is unclear. Looked up from germline, CDR1 is MNHNS and CDR2 is SASEGT. The CDR3 contains 12 residues. The V end lost 8 bases, the J end lost 7 bases, and 14 bases lay between the germline ends. The CDR3 DNA sequence: TGTGCCAGCGTTGGACGGGGAGGTGGCTACACCTTC. Translated: CASVGRGGGYTF.

The V call is TRBV19, the J call TRBJ2-2, with a weak D call TRBD1 (5 bases). Trimming pared 8 bases from V and 9 bases from J, leaving 13 bases between. This CDR3 region has 12 residues. CDR1 and CDR2 (germline): LNHDA, SQIVND (reference sequence). The CDR3 coding sequence is TGTGCCAGTGCGCAGGGTCTCCGGGAGCTGTTTTTT. Its protein product is CASAQGLRELFF.

The chain is built from TRBV5-1 and TRBJ2-3; D may be TRBD1 (5 bases). Germline CDR1 is SGHRS and CDR2 is YFSETQ. The CDR3 covers 16 residues. V was shortened by 2 bases and J by 0 bases, with 13 bases between the two germline ends. This CDR3 is CASSFGQGPSTDTQYF. In nucleotides, the CDR3 is TGCGCCAGCAGCTTCGGGCAGGGCCCTAGCACAGATACGCAGTATTTT. Looking up the rest from reference TRBV5-1 and TRBJ2-3 gives the full variable domain: KAGVTQTPRYLIKTRGQQVTLSCSPISGHRSVSWYQQTPGQGLQFLFEYFSETQRNKGNFPGRFSGRQFSNSRSEMNVSTLELGDSALYLCASSFGQGPSTDTQYFGPGTRLTVL.

V and J are TRBV7-9 and TRBJ2-5; D is unresolved. Germline V gene lookup returns CDR1 SEHNR and CDR2 FQNEAQ (reference sequence). CDR3 length equals 13 residues. V shed 0 bases and J shed 4 bases, with 6 bases lying between them. CDR3 sequence reads: CASSLARGETQYF. The CDR3 DNA is TGTGCCAGCAGCTTAGCGCGCGGAGAGACCCAGTACTTC.

The V gene is TRBV2, the J gene TRBJ2-7, with a tentative D call TRBD2 (6 bases). Deletions cut 3 bases from V and 3 bases from J, with 12 bases between. Per germline, CDR1 SNHLY and CDR2 FYNNEI. The CDR3 totals 14 residues. CDR3 loop: CASSDLRGSYEQYF. The CDR3 DNA reads TGTGCCAGCAGTGACCTCCGGGGGAGCTACGAGCAGTACTTC.

The chain is built from TRBV28 and TRBJ1-2, with TRBD1 identical over 7 bases. V gave up 6 bases and J gave up 4 bases; unmatched junction bases: 2. Germline V CDR1 and CDR2: MDHEN, SYDVKM. The CDR3 extends over 12 amino acids. The CDR3 coding sequence is TGTGCCAGCAGAACAGGGGCCTATGGCTACACCTTC. It specifies CASRTGAYGYTF.

DNA for the CDR3: TGTGCCAGCAGGGCCCTGGGAGATACGCAGTATTTT. As protein: CASRALGDTQYF. This chain links TRBV7-8 with TRBJ2-3; the D is unclear. Trimming left V 6 bases short and J 5 bases short, with 9 bases between. This CDR3 contains 12 residues. The germline gives CDR1 SGHVS, CDR2 FQNEAQ.

The chain links TRBV14 to TRBJ2-1; 7 nucleotides agree with TRBD2. The CDR3 consists of 15 residues. CDR1 and CDR2 (germline): SGHDN, FVKESK. Trimming removed 3 bases from V and 7 bases from J; junction bases left unmatched: 9. The CDR3, as DNA: TGTGCCAGCAGCCATCCCGGGACTACTCCGAATGAGCAGTTCTTC. This gives the protein CASSHPGTTPNEQFF.

For this clone: One junction end disagrees with the germline gene, perhaps due to a read error. Other DNA sequences in the sample encode the same CDR3. The V call is TRBV18, the J call TRBJ1-3, with a weak D call TRBD1 (5 bases). Germline CDR1 and CDR2: KGHSH and LQKENI. The CDR3 spans 14 residues. This CDR3 is CASSGGDSGNTIYF. In DNA, the CDR3 is TGTGCCAGCTCAGGGGGAGATTCTGGAAATACCATATATTTT.

The chain employs TRBV7-3 and TRBJ2-1, with a weak D call TRBD2 (6 bases). Germline CDR1 SGHTA, CDR2 FQGTGA. The CDR3 is 16 residues long. Trimming cost V 1 base and J 0 bases, with 10 bases left between them. CDR3 amino acids: CASSLRAGFSYNEQFF. The DNA for the CDR3 is TGTGCCAGCAGCTTAAGAGCGGGCTTCTCCTACAATGAGCAGTTCTTC.

CDR3 coding DNA: TGTGCCAGTAAAGCTAGCGGAAGCTCCTACGAGCAGTACTTC. As protein: CASKASGSSYEQYF. This chain uses TRBV19 with TRBJ2-7; 7 nucleotides match TRBD2. CDR3 length: 14 amino acids. Germline CDR1 LNHDA, CDR2 SQIVND (reference sequence). V was clipped by 7 bases and J by 0 bases; unmatched bases: 6.

This rearrangement joins TRBV28 to TRBJ2-6; no clear D. V lost 3 bases, J lost 0 bases, and 6 bases lay in between. Germline V gene sequence: CDR1 MDHEN, CDR2 SYDVKM. The CDR3 covers 15 residues. CDR3 amino acids: CASSLSGSGANVLTF. The CDR3 DNA sequence: TGTGCCAGCAGTTTGAGTGGCTCTGGGGCCAACGTCCTGACTTTC.

The rearrangement uses TRBV29-1 and TRBJ2-7; 10 bases match TRBD1. J was trimmed by 5 bases and V by 4 bases; bases with no gene match: 5. Germline values: CDR1 SQVTM, CDR2 ANQGSEA. The CDR3 is 13 amino acids. The CDR3: CSVVRTGGNEQYF. For the CDR3, the DNA is TGCAGCGTTGTCAGGACAGGGGGGAACGAGCAGTACTTC.

In its sample, this clone was seen once. The chain links TRBV10-3 to TRBJ2-7; 9 bases are shared with TRBD1. J gave up 4 bases and V 0 bases, and 1 base lay outside the gene matches. Germline-derived CDR1 and CDR2 are ENHRY and SYGVKD. The CDR3 is 14 residues long. CDR3 loop: CAISESTGGYEQYF. The DNA for the CDR3 is TGTGCCATCAGTGAGTCGACAGGGGGGTACGAGCAGTACTTC.

The rearrangement uses TRBV27 and TRBJ1-1; D gene ambiguous. The CDR3 covers 14 residues. Trimming cost V 5 bases and J 2 bases, with 12 bases left between them. Germline CDR1 MNHEY, CDR2 SMNVEV (reference sequence). CDR3 bases: TGTGCCAGCAGTGCCGGACGGGGAAACACTGAAGCTTTCTTT. Protein sequence: CASSAGRGNTEAFF.

The gene calls are TRBV15 and TRBJ2-5; 7 positions agree with TRBD1. V lost 5 bases and J lost 5; bases outside the gene matches: 8. CDR1 LNHNV and CDR2 YYDKDF come from the germline V gene (reference sequence). This CDR3 spans 14 amino acids. Written as DNA, the CDR3 is TGTGCCACCAGCTCATACAGGGGCCGGGAGACCCAGTACTTC. Protein sequence: CATSSYRGRETQYF.

In DNA, the CDR3 is TGCAGTGCTAGAGATCGGGAGGAGGAGTACTTC. Translating gives CSARDREEEYF. V gene TRBV20-1 combines with J gene TRBJ2-4; 7 nucleotides match TRBD2. V was clipped by 0 bases and J by 14 bases; unmatched bases: 4. The CDR3 is made up of 11 amino acids. The germline gives CDR1 DFQATT, CDR2 SNEGSKA (reference sequence).

V is TRBV6-5 and J is TRBJ2-1, with no clear D. This CDR3 contains 14 residues. CDR1 is MNHEY, CDR2 SVGAGI, per germline. Deletions cut 6 bases from V and 2 bases from J, with 11 bases between. CDR3 coding DNA: TGTGCCAGCAGGCCCCCTGGAACCTACAATGAGCAGTTCTTC. Its protein product is CASRPPGTYNEQFF.